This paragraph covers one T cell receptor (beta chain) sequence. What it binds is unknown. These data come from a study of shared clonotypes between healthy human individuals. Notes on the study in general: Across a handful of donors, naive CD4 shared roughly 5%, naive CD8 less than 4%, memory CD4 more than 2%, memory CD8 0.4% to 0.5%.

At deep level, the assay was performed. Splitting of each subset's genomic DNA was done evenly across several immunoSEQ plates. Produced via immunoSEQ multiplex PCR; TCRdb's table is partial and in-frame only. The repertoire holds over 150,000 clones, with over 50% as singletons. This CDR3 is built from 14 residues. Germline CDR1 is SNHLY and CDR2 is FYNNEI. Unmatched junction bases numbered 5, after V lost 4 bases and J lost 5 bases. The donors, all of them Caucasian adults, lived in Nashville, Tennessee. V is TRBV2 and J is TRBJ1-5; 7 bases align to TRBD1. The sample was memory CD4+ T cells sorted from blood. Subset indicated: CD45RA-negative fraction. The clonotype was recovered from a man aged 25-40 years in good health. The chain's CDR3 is CASSAGQWDQPQHF. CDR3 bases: TGTGCCAGCAGTGCGGGACAGTGGGATCAGCCCCAGCATTTT. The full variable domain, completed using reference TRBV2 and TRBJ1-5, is EPEVTQTPSHQVTQMGQEVILRCVPISNHLYFYWYRQILGQKVEFLVSFYNNEISEKSEIFDDQFSVERPDGSNFTLKIRSTKLEDSAMYFCASSAGQWDQPQHFGDGTRLSIL.